This T cell receptor (beta chain) was retrieved from a study of blood T cells in healthy people across ages. CDR3 size: 16 residues. V lost 2 bases, J lost 4 bases, and 11 bases stayed unmatched. Per the germline V gene, CDR1 is DFQATT and CDR2 is SNEGSKA (reference sequence). With a J-beta primer mix and a sample-barcoded 5' primer, a second PCR ran about 7 to 12 cycles. TCRdb fed the 5' RACE reads into MiXCR, producing one record per CDR3 protein. The sample consists of fewer than 1.5 million distinct CDR3 sequences, 40% to 50% of them appearing once. The clonotype originates from a woman in her late teens or twenties in good health. Material for sequencing was blood. The rearrangement links TRBV20-1 to TRBJ2-3, with TRBD2 matching over 8 bases. The CDR3 DNA follows: TGCAGTGCTAGACATCGGGGCGAGCGGGAGCCAGATACGCAGTATTTT. Its translation is CSARHRGEREPDTQYF.